This entry concerns a single T cell receptor beta chain. The CDR3 covers 14 residues. Germline CDR1 is MGHDK and CDR2 is SYGVNS. The V gene lost 4 bases and the J gene lost 0 bases, with 9 bases spanning the gap. The data were produced by immunoSEQ multiplex PCR, yet TCRdb's version contains in-frame clones alone and is incomplete. The sample comprises about 130,000 clones, 65% to 85% of which are singletons, and roughly a sixth rests with the top ten. The record originates from a study of blood T cell repertoires in COVID-19. The wider study: Acute-phase and convalescent COVID-19 samples originated in the United States, Italy and Spain.

The clonotype was recovered from a man aged 25-45 years with COVID-19, enrolled during active disease. The chain recombines TRBV25-1 with TRBJ1-1; D is uncertain. The sample comprised peripheral blood. Here the CDR3 reads CASSALQVNTEAFF. CDR3 sequence (DNA): TGTGCCAGCAGTGCCCTTCAGGTGAACACTGAAGCTTTCTTT.